This TCR beta chain was identified during a study of blood T cell repertoires in COVID-19 (TCRdb year 2020). Describing the broader study: Samples covering the acute and convalescent phases of COVID-19 were provided by collaborators in the United States, Italy and Spain. The material from the prospective study consisted of cDNA or gDNA derived from T cells, B-cell-depleted T cells, or PBMCs. Deeply sampled blood TCRbeta repertoires from subjects exposed to, actively infected with, or recovered from COVID-19 were included in the dataset. The repertoires were released in a freely available public database intended as a resource for research on the immune response to SARS-CoV-2. The samples were drawn from the first 160 participants of the ongoing ImmuneRACE study and from about 1,200 subjects provided by 6 global collaborators. Nearly every sample came with metadata listing a de-identified subject ID, COVID-19 status, age in years and sex. Where HLA class I and class II types were available, the types were taken from metadata supplied by the sample provider, not from assay-based typing. What the work shows at the level of the full study, not this receptor alone: Clinical and demographic metadata were provided uncurated, with the amount varying by source and participant.

The germline V gene encodes CDR1 SGHTA and CDR2 FQGNSA. Compared with germline, V lacks 2 bases and J lacks 5 bases; bases without a gene match: 6. The CDR3 runs 15 residues from the cysteine to the phenylalanine. Just the 45-base CDR3 DNA is kept, in frame starting at base 1. As concerns this clone: Its specific antigen is unknown. Within one base of it there is no much larger clone, and no base qualities were kept.

TCRbeta CDR3 regions were amplified from genomic DNA by means of the immunoSEQ Assay, a bias-controlled multiplex PCR. The source study handled its data this way. The number of nucleated cells in each sample was estimated by amplification of reference gene primers within the assay. To quantify the absolute abundance of each unique TCRbeta CDR3 rearrangement, sequence reads were collapsed and filtered. For each sample, productive Simpson clonality was calculated as the square root of Simpson's diversity index across productive rearrangements. Drawn from immuneACCESS, this table holds only the in-frame rearrangements with V and J called that TCRdb kept. Clones are partly lost; checked studies trace under half to an unresolved V gene and leave the rest unexplained. V, J and clone size are taken as reported in that table, and D and trimming were inferred from the DNA itself. For this sample there are approximately 400,000 clones; roughly 90% appear just once. Over 1% of the sample is held by the ten biggest clonotypes.

Collaborating institutions collected whole blood in K2EDTA tubes following their own protocols. Collaborator samples were shipped for TCRbeta analysis as frozen whole blood, isolated PBMCs, or DNA extracted from either sample type. Sequencing used peripheral blood. In this chain, TRBV7-2 is recombined with TRBJ2-1, and 7 junctional nucleotides match TRBD2. The source of this sequence is a middle-aged man with acute or convalescent COVID-19. The CDR3 here reads CASSLFAAGDNEQFF. The nucleotides read TGTGCCAGCAGCTTATTTGCCGCGGGGGACAATGAGCAGTTCTTC.